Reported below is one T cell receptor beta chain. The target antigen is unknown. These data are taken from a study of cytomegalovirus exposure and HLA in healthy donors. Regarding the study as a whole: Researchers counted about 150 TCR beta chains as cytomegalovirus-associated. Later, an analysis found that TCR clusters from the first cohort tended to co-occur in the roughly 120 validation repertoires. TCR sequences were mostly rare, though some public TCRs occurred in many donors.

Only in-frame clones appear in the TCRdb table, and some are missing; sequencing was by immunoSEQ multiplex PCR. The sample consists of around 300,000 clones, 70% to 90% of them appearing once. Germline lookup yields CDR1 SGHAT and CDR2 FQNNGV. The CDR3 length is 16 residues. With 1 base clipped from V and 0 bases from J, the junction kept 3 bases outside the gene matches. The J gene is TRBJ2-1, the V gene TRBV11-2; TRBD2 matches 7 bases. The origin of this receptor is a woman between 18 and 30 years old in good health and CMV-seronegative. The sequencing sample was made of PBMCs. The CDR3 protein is CASSLVRGSSYNEQFF. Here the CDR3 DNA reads TGTGCCAGCAGCTTAGTACGCGGGAGCTCCTACAATGAGCAGTTCTTC.